This TCR beta chain was captured by sequencing in a study of cytomegalovirus exposure and HLA in healthy donors. Only in-frame clones appear in the TCRdb table, and some are missing; sequencing was by immunoSEQ multiplex PCR. The repertoire has approximately 98,000 clones, approximately 94% of them found once; the top ten carry 0.67%. V gave up 7 bases and J gave up 3 bases, with 15 bases separating them. Germline V gene lookup returns CDR1 MDHEN and CDR2 SYDVKM. The CDR3 covers 14 residues. The gene calls are TRBV28 and TRBJ2-5; D is perhaps TRBD1 (5 bases). The specimen sequenced was PBMCs. This sequence originates from a woman younger than 30 in good health and CMV-seronegative. In DNA, the CDR3 is TGTGCCAGCACAGACAGTTTGTGGAAAGAGACCCAGTACTTC. Translated, it gives CASTDSLWKETQYF.